These T cell receptor beta chains were read from a single sample in a study of T cell changes during pregnancy in multiple sclerosis. Sequenced by immunoSEQ multiplex PCR; TCRdb stores in-frame clones only, minus some. Of just under 65,000 clones in the sample, 96% were seen once. Sample: CD8+ T cells from peripheral blood mononuclear cells, taken after pregnancy. Receptors originate from a female donor with multiple sclerosis, enrolled in a pregnancy study. Both conserved end residues are part of each CDR3. Each record gives: J gene, D gene, V gene, clone size, CDR3 protein, CDR3 DNA. A D gene is named only where the DNA matches it firmly. The listing skips clone size in some rows; elsewhere it reads once, few, many or a size class.

TRBJ2-7 TRBD1 TRBV5-1 few CASSWGQGSYEQYF TGCGCCAGCAGCTGGGGACAGGGGTCCTACGAGCAGTACTTC
TRBJ1-2 TRBD1 TRBV29-1 - CSVPGQGGGYGYTF TGCAGCGTACCGGGACAGGGTGGTGGCTATGGCTACACCTTC
TRBJ2-7 TRBD2 TRBV10-2 - CASSLHLAGGPEEQYF TGCGCCAGCAGTCTCCACCTAGCGGGAGGGCCCGAGGAGCAGTACTTC
TRBJ2-6 - TRBV6-6 - CASSLTVSGANVLTF TGTGCCAGCAGTTTAACAGTCTCTGGGGCCAACGTCCTGACTTTC
TRBJ1-1 - TRBV5-4 - CASSPTGLNTEAFF TGTGCCAGCAGCCCGACAGGCCTGAACACTGAAGCTTTCTTT
TRBJ2-5 - TRBV28 - CASSQYQETQYF TGTGCCAGCAGTCAGTACCAAGAGACCCAGTACTTC
TRBJ2-1 TRBD2 TRBV9 - CASSVAGTSGRNEQFF TGTGCCAGCAGCGTAGCCGGGACTAGCGGGAGGAATGAGCAGTTCTTC
TRBJ2-3 - TRBV2 - CASSEGVGGTDTQYF TGTGCCAGCAGTGAAGGTGTAGGGGGCACAGATACGCAGTATTTT
TRBJ2-7 TRBD1 TRBV2 - CASIGTGGLSEQYF TGTGCCAGCATCGGGACAGGGGGCCTCTCCGAGCAGTACTTC
TRBJ1-4 - TRBV14 once CASSFSGFEKLFF TGTGCCAGCAGCTTTTCAGGGTTTGAAAAACTGTTTTTT
TRBJ2-7 TRBD1 TRBV27 - CASTLYRTGGEQYF TGTGCCAGCACTCTATACAGGACAGGGGGCGAGCAGTACTTC
TRBJ2-3 - TRBV9 - CASSPSGSSADTQYF TGTGCCAGCAGCCCAAGCGGTAGCAGTGCAGATACGCAGTATTTT
TRBJ2-5 - TRBV7-2 - CASSRGETQYF TGTGCCAGCAGCCGAGGAGAGACCCAGTACTTC
TRBJ2-1 - TRBV11-3 - CASSLTGLGNEQFF TGTGCCAGCAGCTTAACAGGGTTGGGCAATGAGCAGTTCTTC
TRBJ2-7 - TRBV28 - CASSFYGYEQYF TGTGCCAGCAGTTTCTATGGCTACGAGCAGTACTTC
TRBJ2-1 - TRBV5-4 - CASSAGSSYNEQFF TGTGCCAGCAGCGCGGGGAGCTCCTACAATGAGCAGTTCTTC
TRBJ2-7 - TRBV28 once CASSTTLYGQTYEQYF TGTGCCAGCAGCACCACCCTCTACGGACAAACCTACGAGCAGTACTTC
TRBJ2-7 TRBD2 TRBV7-6 - CASSSSGARYEQYF TGTGCCAGCAGCTCTAGCGGGGCTCGCTACGAGCAGTACTTC
TRBJ1-2 - TRBV7-9 - CASGNRAEGYTF TGTGCCAGCGGGAACAGGGCTGAAGGCTACACCTTC
TRBJ2-1 TRBD2 TRBV2 - CASRDKAGGYNEQFF TGTGCCAGCAGGGATAAAGCGGGAGGGTATAATGAGCAGTTCTTC
TRBJ1-2 TRBD1 TRBV7-8 - CASSSGQGDYGYTF TGTGCCAGCAGCTCCGGACAGGGTGACTATGGCTACACCTTC
TRBJ2-7 - TRBV7-9 - CASSFPGGPSGTSYEQYF TGTGCCAGCAGCTTTCCAGGGGGCCCTAGCGGGACGTCCTACGAGCAGTACTTC
TRBJ2-7 TRBD2 TRBV7-9 - CASSPENSGVYEQYF TGTGCCAGCAGCCCGGAGAATAGCGGGGTCTACGAGCAGTACTTC
TRBJ2-1 TRBD2 TRBV28 - CATNGAGGGSNEQFF TGTGCCACTAACGGAGCGGGAGGAGGGAGCAATGAGCAGTTCTTC
TRBJ2-1 TRBD2 TRBV9 - CASSVGGGSGDEQFF TGTGCCAGCAGCGTAGGCGGCGGGAGTGGGGATGAGCAGTTCTTC
TRBJ1-6 - TRBV4-1 - CASSQAATNNSPLHF TGCGCCAGCAGCCAAGCAGCTACTAATAATTCACCCCTCCACTTT
TRBJ2-4 - TRBV4-3 - CASSQSGGGLAKNIQYF TGCGCCAGCAGCCAATCCGGAGGAGGGCTAGCCAAAAACATTCAGTACTTC
TRBJ1-1 - TRBV4-2 - CASSQEEADGGTEAFF TGTGCCAGCAGCCAAGAGGAGGCCGATGGTGGCACTGAAGCTTTCTTT
TRBJ2-2 - TRBV11-2 - CASSLVDPRGAGLFF TGTGCCAGCAGCTTAGTTGACCCCAGGGGCGCGGGGCTGTTTTTT
TRBJ2-7 - TRBV29-1 - CSAMTAGSYEQYF TGCAGCGCCATGACGGCAGGGTCCTACGAGCAGTACTTC
TRBJ1-1 - TRBV28 - CASSFRVFDTEAFF TGTGCCAGCAGTTTCCGTGTGTTTGACACTGAAGCTTTCTTT
TRBJ2-2 - TRBV9 - CASSIPLGGAGTGELFF TGTGCCAGCAGCATCCCCCTGGGGGGGGCGGGCACCGGGGAGCTGTTTTTT
TRBJ1-1 - TRBV4-1 - CASSQERVSEAFF TGCGCCAGCAGCCAAGAGAGGGTTTCTGAAGCTTTCTTT
TRBJ2-7 TRBD2 TRBV6-5 - CASSYEAGYEQYF TGTGCCAGCAGTTACGAAGCGGGGTACGAGCAGTACTTC
TRBJ2-7 - TRBV7-6 - CASSLAGRAYEQYF TGTGCCAGCAGCTTAGCTGGCAGGGCCTACGAGCAGTACTTC
TRBJ1-2 - TRBV6-1 - CASRWTEVGYTF TGTGCCAGCAGGTGGACAGAAGTAGGCTACACCTTC
TRBJ2-7 TRBD1 TRBV19 - CASSIVDRGLAEQYF TGTGCCAGTAGTATAGTGGACAGGGGGCTTGCCGAGCAGTACTTC
TRBJ1-1 - TRBV27 - CASSRIRVMNTEAFF TGTGCCAGCAGTAGGATCAGGGTCATGAACACTGAAGCTTTCTTT
TRBJ2-5 - TRBV29-1 - CSVDGGGSWETQYF TGCAGCGTTGATGGGGGAGGCAGTTGGGAGACCCAGTACTTC
TRBJ2-1 TRBD1 TRBV28 - CASSAGQGALGYYNEQFF TGTGCCAGCAGTGCGGGACAGGGGGCGTTAGGGTATTACAATGAGCAGTTCTTC
TRBJ2-1 TRBD1 TRBV7-3 once CASSLGTGGPNEQFF TGTGCCAGCAGCTTGGGGACAGGGGGCCCCAATGAGCAGTTCTTC
TRBJ2-3 - TRBV19 - CASSIAQAPSTDTQYF TGTGCCAGTAGTATTGCCCAAGCCCCTAGCACAGATACGCAGTATTTT
TRBJ2-1 TRBD2 TRBV27 - CASSLWGLAGGRNEQFF TGTGCCAGCAGTTTATGGGGGCTAGCGGGAGGGAGGAATGAGCAGTTCTTC
TRBJ2-1 TRBD2 TRBV29-1 - CSVGGGSGSTYNEQFF TGCAGCGTTGGTGGAGGGAGCGGGAGCACCTACAATGAGCAGTTCTTC
TRBJ2-7 - TRBV28 - CASSFAEYEQYF TGTGCCAGCAGTTTCGCGGAATACGAGCAGTACTTC
TRBJ1-3 - TRBV19 - CASRDSSGNTIYF TGTGCCAGTAGGGACAGCTCTGGAAACACCATATATTTT
TRBJ1-1 - TRBV15 - CATSRDSVVPFF TGTGCCACCAGCAGAGATTCGGTGGTGCCTTTCTTT
TRBJ2-7 TRBD1 TRBV4-1 - CASSPGQGFYEQYF TGCGCCAGCAGCCCCGGACAGGGTTTCTACGAGCAGTACTTC
TRBJ2-7 - TRBV27 - CASSLYGGAYEQYF TGTGCCAGCAGTTTATACGGCGGTGCATACGAGCAGTACTTC
TRBJ2-7 - TRBV13 - CASSLSPGGYEQYF TGTGCCAGCAGCTTATCTCCAGGGGGGTACGAGCAGTACTTC
TRBJ2-1 TRBD2 TRBV19 - CASSISGLANSHNEQFF TGTGCCAGTAGTATATCCGGACTAGCCAATTCCCACAATGAGCAGTTCTTC
TRBJ1-1 - TRBV11-1 - CASSYSGANTEAFF TGTGCCAGCAGCTACTCGGGTGCGAACACTGAAGCTTTCTTT
TRBJ2-1 - TRBV6-1 - CASSEEGGGWALNYNEQFF TGTGCCAGCAGTGAAGAAGGAGGTGGCTGGGCCCTCAACTACAATGAGCAGTTCTTC
TRBJ2-2 - TRBV4-3 - CASSQVVTMSTNTGELFF TGCGCCAGCAGCCAGGTGGTAACCATGTCTACGAACACCGGGGAGCTGTTTTTT
TRBJ2-3 TRBD1 TRBV5-1 - CASNFGTGDFIDTQYF TGCGCCAGCAACTTTGGGACAGGAGACTTCATAGATACGCAGTATTTT
TRBJ2-1 - TRBV5-4 - CASSLGGGLEQFF TGTGCCAGCAGCTTAGGGGGGGGCCTTGAGCAGTTCTTC
TRBJ2-5 - TRBV29-1 - CSVDDFAFSVLEGTQYF TGCAGCGTTGATGATTTTGCGTTTTCGGTCCTAGAGGGGACCCAGTACTTC
TRBJ2-5 TRBD2 TRBV7-7 - CASSPGLAGAQYF TGTGCTAGCAGCCCGGGACTAGCGGGAGCCCAGTACTTC
TRBJ2-7 - TRBV2 - CASSGTGHSYEQYF TGTGCCAGCAGTGGCACAGGGCACTCCTACGAGCAGTACTTC